The following is a TCR beta chain sequence with its context. This sample is part of a study of blood T cell repertoires in COVID-19. Overall study context: Acute-phase and convalescent COVID-19 samples originated in the United States, Italy and Spain. Sources were T cells, B-cell-depleted T cells, or PBMCs; the material itself was cDNA or gDNA.

This CDR3 contains 12 residues. Trimming removed 3 bases from V and 6 bases from J; junction bases left unmatched: 1. CDR1 is GTSNPN, CDR2 SVGIG, per germline (reference sequence). As originally analysed: Estimated nucleated cell counts came from reference gene primer amplification. TCRdb's table, derived via immunoSEQ multiplex PCR, lists solely in-frame clones and lacks some. V and J calls and clone size follow that table, whereas D and trimming were derived from the DNA. The data hold about 93,000 clones, with roughly 79% observed a single time. The sequence derives from a human donor in a cohort sampled during active COVID-19. The chain has TRBV30 and TRBJ2-1, with 8 bases identical to TRBD1. The sample consisted of peripheral blood. This chain's CDR3 is CAWSDRGNEQFF. The CDR3 region has the DNA TGTGCCTGGAGCGACAGGGGCAATGAGCAGTTCTTC. Together with reference TRBV30 and TRBJ2-1, the CDR3 gives the full variable domain: SQTIHQWPATLVQPVGSPLSLECTVEGTSNPNLYWYRQAAGRGLQLLFYSVGIGQISSEVPQNLSASRPQDRQFILSSKKLLLSDSGFYLCAWSDRGNEQFFGPGTRLTVL.